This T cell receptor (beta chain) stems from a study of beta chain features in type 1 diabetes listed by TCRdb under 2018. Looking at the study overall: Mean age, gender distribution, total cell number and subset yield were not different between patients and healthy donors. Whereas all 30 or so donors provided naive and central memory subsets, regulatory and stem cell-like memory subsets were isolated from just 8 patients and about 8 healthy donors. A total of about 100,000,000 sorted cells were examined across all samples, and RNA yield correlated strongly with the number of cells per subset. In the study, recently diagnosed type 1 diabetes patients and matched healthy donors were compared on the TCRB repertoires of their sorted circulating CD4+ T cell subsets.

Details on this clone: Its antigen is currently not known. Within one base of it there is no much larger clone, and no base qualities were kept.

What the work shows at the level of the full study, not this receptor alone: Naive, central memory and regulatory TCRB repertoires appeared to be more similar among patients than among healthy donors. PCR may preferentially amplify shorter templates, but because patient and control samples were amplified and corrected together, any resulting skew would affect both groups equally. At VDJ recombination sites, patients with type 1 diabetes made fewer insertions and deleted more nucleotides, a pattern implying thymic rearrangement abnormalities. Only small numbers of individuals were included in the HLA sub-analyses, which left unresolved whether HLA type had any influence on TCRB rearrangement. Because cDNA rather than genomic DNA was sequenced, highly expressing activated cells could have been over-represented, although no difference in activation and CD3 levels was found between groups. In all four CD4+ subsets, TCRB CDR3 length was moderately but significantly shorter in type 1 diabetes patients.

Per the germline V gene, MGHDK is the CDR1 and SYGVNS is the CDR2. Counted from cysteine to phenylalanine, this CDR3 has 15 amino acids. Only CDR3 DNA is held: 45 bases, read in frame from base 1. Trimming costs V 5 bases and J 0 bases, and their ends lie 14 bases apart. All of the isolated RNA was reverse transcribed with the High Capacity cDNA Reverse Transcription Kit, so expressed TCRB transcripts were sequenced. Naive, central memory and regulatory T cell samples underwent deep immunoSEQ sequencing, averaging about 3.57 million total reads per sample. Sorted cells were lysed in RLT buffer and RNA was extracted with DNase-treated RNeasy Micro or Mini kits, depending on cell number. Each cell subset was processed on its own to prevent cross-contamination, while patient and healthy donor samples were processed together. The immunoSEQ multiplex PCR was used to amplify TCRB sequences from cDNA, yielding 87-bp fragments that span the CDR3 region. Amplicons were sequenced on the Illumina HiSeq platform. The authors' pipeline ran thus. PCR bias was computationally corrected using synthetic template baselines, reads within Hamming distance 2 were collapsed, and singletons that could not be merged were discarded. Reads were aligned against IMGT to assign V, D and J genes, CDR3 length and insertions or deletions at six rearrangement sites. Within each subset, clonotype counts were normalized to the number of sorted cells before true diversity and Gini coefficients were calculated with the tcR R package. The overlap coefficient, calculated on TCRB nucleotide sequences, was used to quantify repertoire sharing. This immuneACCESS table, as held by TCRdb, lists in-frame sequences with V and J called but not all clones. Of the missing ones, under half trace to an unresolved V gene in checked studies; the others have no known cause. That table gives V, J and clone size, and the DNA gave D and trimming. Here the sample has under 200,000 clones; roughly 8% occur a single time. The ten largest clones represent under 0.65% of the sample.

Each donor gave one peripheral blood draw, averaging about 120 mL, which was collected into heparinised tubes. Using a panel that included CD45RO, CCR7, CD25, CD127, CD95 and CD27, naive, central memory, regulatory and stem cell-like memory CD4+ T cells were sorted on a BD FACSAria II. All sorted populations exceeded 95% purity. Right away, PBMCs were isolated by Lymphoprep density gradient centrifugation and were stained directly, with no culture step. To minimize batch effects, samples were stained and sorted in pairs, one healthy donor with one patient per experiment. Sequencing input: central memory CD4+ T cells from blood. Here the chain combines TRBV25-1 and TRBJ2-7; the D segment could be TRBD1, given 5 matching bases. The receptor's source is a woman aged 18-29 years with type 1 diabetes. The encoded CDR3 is CASSPPGQSSYEQYF. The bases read TGTGCCAGCAGTCCCCCAGGGCAGTCCTCCTACGAGCAGTACTTC.